This section outlines one TCR beta chain sequence together with its context. The data stem from a study of patients and donors after allogeneic stem cell transplantation. There are 16 residues in the CDR3. MiXCR, run by TCRdb on the RT-PCR reads, gives a single entry per CDR3 protein. The data contain 400,000 to 500,000 distinct CDR3 sequences, 15% to 20% of them singletons. This receptor was identified in a human donor who was either an allogeneic HSCT recipient or a stem cell or donor lymphocyte infusion donor (not recorded which). It is not recorded whose cells these are; they may come from a transplant donor. This chain links TRBV21-1 with TRBJ2-7; the table names TRBD1, a call not compared with the DNA. TRBV21-1 is listed as a pseudogene. Specimen: blood, either unsorted or a sorted T cell fraction (not recorded which). CDR3 nucleotide sequence: TGTGCCAGCAGCAAGCGGCAGGACAGGATAAATTACGAGCAGTACTTC. Translating it yields CASSKRQDRINYEQYF.